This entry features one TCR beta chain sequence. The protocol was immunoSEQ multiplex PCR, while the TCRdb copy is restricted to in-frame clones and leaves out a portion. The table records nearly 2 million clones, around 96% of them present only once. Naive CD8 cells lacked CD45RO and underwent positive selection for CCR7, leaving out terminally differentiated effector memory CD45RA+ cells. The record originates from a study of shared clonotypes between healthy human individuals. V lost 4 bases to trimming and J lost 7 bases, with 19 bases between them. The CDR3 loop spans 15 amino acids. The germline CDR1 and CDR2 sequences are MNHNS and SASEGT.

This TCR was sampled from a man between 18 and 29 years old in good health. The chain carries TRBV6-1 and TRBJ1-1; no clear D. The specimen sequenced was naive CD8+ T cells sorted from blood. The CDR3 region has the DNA TGTGCCAGCAGTGCTCGATTCCCATTACCAGATGAAGCTTTCTTT. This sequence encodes CASSARFPLPDEAFF.